The 28 T cell receptor beta chains reported below all come from one sample, sequenced in a study of CD8 T cells in ankylosing spondylitis. TCRdb called the 5' RACE reads again in MiXCR, with one record for every CDR3 protein. The table lists about 190,000 distinct CDR3 sequences, under 15% of them singletons, with about 11% in the top ten. The specimen sequenced was blood, either unsorted or a sorted T cell fraction (not recorded which). These receptors all come from a female donor with ankylosing spondylitis or in good health (not recorded which).

This clonotype showed up many times. This rearrangement joins TRBV6-2 or TRBV6-3 to TRBJ2-1, with 7 nucleotides matching TRBD2. With 7 bases clipped from V and 5 bases from J, the junction kept 5 bases outside the gene matches. Germline CDR1 MNHEY, CDR2 SVGEGT. The CDR3 spans 13 residues. The CDR3 DNA reads TGTGCCAGCATCCCGGGGGGTAACAATGAGCAGTTCTTC. It encodes CASIPGGNNEQFF.

This clonotype was detected many times. This rearrangement joins TRBV4-3 to TRBJ1-2, with 7 bases that match TRBD1. Germline V CDR1 and CDR2: LGHNA, YSLEER. This CDR3 comprises 15 residues. V lost 4 bases to trimming and J lost 2 bases; unmatched junction nucleotides: 7. The CDR3 DNA sequence: TGCGCCAGCAGCCCAATCCCGGGACAGAACTATGGCTACACCTTC. As protein: CASSPIPGQNYGYTF.

This clonotype was detected many times. The V gene is TRBV20-1, the J gene TRBJ2-1; 9 bases match TRBD1. This CDR3 is 14 amino acids long. Losses at the gene ends were 6 bases for V and 5 bases for J; bases not matched to a gene: 8. Germline V gives CDR1 DFQATT, CDR2 SNEGSKA (reference sequence). The CDR3 is CSANRDRVNNEQFF. Written as DNA, the CDR3 is TGCAGTGCAAACCGGGACAGGGTAAACAATGAGCAGTTCTTC.

At least ten counts were recorded for this clonotype. This chain connects TRBV6-6 to TRBJ1-1; a possible D gene is TRBD1 (5 bases). The CDR3 has 11 residues. Deletions cut 7 bases from V and 7 bases from J, with 10 bases between. Germline CDR1 MNHNY, CDR2 SVGAGI (reference sequence). CDR3 sequence: CASNMRGEAFF. The CDR3 nucleotides read TGTGCCAGCAATATGAGGGGTGAAGCTTTCTTT.

J is TRBJ2-1 and V is TRBV20-1, with 11 bases fitting TRBD2. The J segment lost 5 bases and the V segment lost 4 bases, leaving 1 base of the junction unmatched. This CDR3 has 13 residues. The germline CDR1 and CDR2 sequences are DFQATT and SNEGSKA (reference sequence). CDR3 sequence (DNA): TGCAGTGCTAAGGGACTAGCGGACAATGAGCAGTTCTTC. It codes for CSAKGLADNEQFF.

The chain links TRBV5-1 to TRBJ2-7, with 7 bases fitting TRBD1. J gave up 5 bases and V 5 bases, and 4 bases lay outside the gene matches. The CDR3 has 12 residues. The V gene's germline CDR1 is SGHRS and CDR2 YFSETQ. The CDR3 DNA reads TGCGCCAGCAGGACAGGGTATGACGAGCAGTACTTC. Protein sequence: CASRTGYDEQYF. Full variable domain (rest looked up from reference TRBV5-1 and TRBJ2-7): KAGVTQTPRYLIKTRGQQVTLSCSPISGHRSVSWYQQTPGQGLQFLFEYFSETQRNKGNFPGRFSGRQFSNSRSEMNVSTLELGDSALYLCASRTGYDEQYFGPGTRLTVT.

This clonotype appeared many times. V gene TRBV11-2 combines with J gene TRBJ2-1; 7 nucleotides match TRBD2. The CDR3 is 15 residues long. The junction had 13 bases not matched to a gene; V was cut back by 6 bases and J by 8 bases. CDR1 SGHAT and CDR2 FQNNGV come from the germline V gene. The CDR3 reads CASSLLGGSGDEQFF. In DNA form, the CDR3 reads TGTGCCAGCAGTCTCTTAGGCGGGAGTGGCGATGAGCAGTTCTTC. Together with reference TRBV11-2 and TRBJ2-1, the CDR3 gives the full variable domain: EAGVAQSPRYKIIEKRQSVAFWCNPISGHATLYWYQQILGQGPKLLIQFQNNGVVDDSQLPKDRFSAERLKGVDSTLKIQPAKLEDSAVYLCASSLLGGSGDEQFFGPGTRLTVL.

This chain uses TRBV19 with TRBJ2-7; TRBD1 matches 10 bases. The J segment lost 4 bases and the V segment lost 5 bases, leaving 11 bases of the junction unmatched. This CDR3 region has 16 residues. From germline, CDR1 is LNHDA and CDR2 SQIVND (reference sequence). CDR3 protein: CASSYQPGTGAYEQYF. The CDR3 bases are TGTGCCAGTAGTTATCAACCCGGGACAGGGGCGTACGAGCAGTACTTC.

The chain has TRBV7-3 and TRBJ2-1, with TRBD2 as a possible D gene (5 bases). V shed 2 bases and J shed 8 bases, with 16 bases lying between them. Germline CDR1 reads SGHTA; CDR2 reads FQGTGA. This CDR3 has 15 amino acids. CDR3 sequence reads: CASSLGSGKEDEQFF. The CDR3 nucleotides are TGTGCCAGCAGCTTAGGGTCGGGTAAGGAGGATGAGCAGTTCTTC. Variable domain in full (rest from reference TRBV7-3 and TRBJ2-1): GAGVSQTPSNKVTEKGKYVELRCDPISGHTALYWYRQSLGQGPEFLIYFQGTGAADDSGLPNDRFFAVRPEGSVSTLKIQRTERGDSAVYLCASSLGSGKEDEQFFGPGTRLTVL.

This clonotype was recorded only once. The gene calls are TRBV2 and TRBJ2-6; D is unclear. The CDR3 is 18 residues long. Trimming pared 11 bases from V and 0 bases from J, leaving 23 bases between. Germline V gene lookup returns CDR1 SNHLY and CDR2 FYNNEI. CDR3 nucleotides: TGTGCCCTCTGTCGTACCTTCGCAGGCCTCTCTGGGGCCAACGTCCTGACTTTC. This translates into CALCRTFAGLSGANVLTF.

This clonotype came up many times. CDR3 loop: CASSTRGVSSYNSPLHF. In DNA, the CDR3 is TGTGCCAGCAGCACCCGGGGGGTTAGCTCCTATAATTCACCCCTCCACTTT. The chain joins TRBV27 to TRBJ1-6, with a tentative D call TRBD1 (5 bases). The CDR3 runs 17 residues. Trimming took off 6 bases at V and 0 bases at J, with 15 bases between the two ends. Germline V lookup: CDR1 MNHEY, CDR2 SMNVEV (reference sequence).

This clonotype was detected ten times or more. V and J are TRBV12-3 or TRBV12-4 and TRBJ1-2; D is undetermined. The CDR3 runs to 11 residues. V was trimmed by 8 bases and J by 5 bases, leaving 9 bases between them. The CDR3 sequence is CASLLRYGYTF. CDR3 coding DNA: TGTGCCAGCCTTCTTAGGTATGGCTACACCTTC.

This clonotype was counted ten times or more. The V gene is TRBV6-2 or TRBV6-3, the J gene TRBJ2-7; D remains ambiguous. Germline V gene data show CDR1 as MNHEY and CDR2 as SVGEGT. V was shortened by 6 bases and J by 6 bases, with 15 bases between the two germline ends. The CDR3 is made up of 13 amino acids. The CDR3 DNA reads TGTGCCAGCAGCCAGGTAGGCTTTGGCGAGCAGTACTTC. Translated, it gives CASSQVGFGEQYF.

The sample holds many counts of this clonotype. This sequence joins TRBV7-2 and TRBJ2-3; the D is unclear. The CDR3 has 13 amino acids. Deletions cut 1 base from V and 7 bases from J, with 9 bases between. Germline V gene lookup returns CDR1 SGHTA and CDR2 FQGNSA. The CDR3, as DNA: TGTGCCAGCAGCTTAGGGAAGCTAAATACGCAGTATTTT. As protein: CASSLGKLNTQYF.

This clonotype has a count of ten or more. V gene TRBV4-3 combines with J gene TRBJ1-1; 7 bases are a match to TRBD1. In germline, CDR1 is LGHNA, CDR2 YSLEER. With 1 base clipped from V and 1 base from J, the junction kept 3 bases outside the gene matches. CDR3 length: 15 residues. CDR3 in amino acids: CASSQVRGANTEAFF. The CDR3 DNA reads TGCGCCAGCAGCCAAGTCAGGGGGGCGAACACTGAAGCTTTCTTT.

The gene calls are TRBV7-2 and TRBJ2-1; tentatively, D is TRBD2 (6 bases). Germline assignment: CDR1 SGHTA and CDR2 FQGNSA. V shed 4 bases and J shed 8 bases, with 21 bases lying between them. The CDR3 has 16 residues. CDR3 sequence: CASSSAGGTWGDEQFF. The DNA for the CDR3 is TGTGCCAGCAGCTCCGCTGGGGGGACTTGGGGCGATGAGCAGTTCTTC.

V usage is TRBV20-1 and J usage is TRBJ1-6, with D perhaps TRBD1 (5 bases). The CDR3 runs 18 residues. V was trimmed by 1 base and J by 0 bases, leaving 16 bases between them. Germline CDR1 and CDR2: DFQATT and SNEGSKA (reference sequence). As DNA, the CDR3 is TGCAGTGCTAGAGGCGGGGGGGGAACCGACTCCTATAATTCACCCCTCCACTTT. This codes for CSARGGGGTDSYNSPLHF.

This sequence joins TRBV10-3 and TRBJ2-5; D may be TRBD1 (6 bases). V was cut by 3 bases and J by 1 base, with 12 bases left in between. The CDR3 is made up of 15 amino acids. The germline gives CDR1 ENHRY, CDR2 SYGVKD. DNA for the CDR3: TGTGCCATCAGTGACTTCCAGGGGTCCCAAGAGACCCAGTACTTC. It yields the protein CAISDFQGSQETQYF.

This clonotype was counted at least ten times. The gene calls are TRBV5-1 and TRBJ2-4; D is uncertain. This CDR3 is built from 14 residues. V lost 0 bases, J lost 8 bases, and 12 bases lay in between. Germline CDR1 and CDR2: SGHRS and YFSETQ. CDR3 in amino acids: CASSLGWGSDIQYF. For the CDR3, the DNA is TGCGCCAGCAGCTTGGGGTGGGGTTCGGACATTCAGTACTTC.

This clonotype was picked up many times. The chain links TRBV20-1 to TRBJ1-2; D may be TRBD1 (5 bases). Germline assignment: CDR1 DFQATT and CDR2 SNEGSKA (reference sequence). This CDR3 is built from 14 residues. V lost 5 bases, J lost 4 bases, and 17 bases lay in between. CDR3 residues: CSAPRAVAIYGYTF. The DNA of the CDR3 is TGCAGTGCTCCCAGGGCCGTCGCTATCTATGGCTACACCTTC.

This chain uses TRBV9 with TRBJ1-5, with D uncertain. Trimming removed 0 bases at V and 7 bases at J, with 14 bases between. This CDR3 comprises 15 residues. Germline V gene data show CDR1 as SGDLS and CDR2 as YYNGEE. The CDR3 DNA is TGTGCCAGCAGCGTAGAAGCCGGACCCCGGCAGCCCCAGCATTTT. It encodes CASSVEAGPRQPQHF. The entire variable domain, with the rest obtained from reference TRBV9 and TRBJ1-5, is as follows: DSGVTQTPKHLITATGQRVTLRCSPRSGDLSVYWYQQSLDQGLQFLIQYYNGEERAKGNILERFSAQQFPDLHSELNLSSLELGDSALYFCASSVEAGPRQPQHFGDGTRLSIL.

The chain couples TRBV7-6 to TRBJ2-7; 10 bases are shared with TRBD2. V lost 6 bases to trimming and J lost 5 bases; unmatched junction nucleotides: 10. Per germline, CDR1 SGHVS and CDR2 FNYEAQ. CDR3 length: 15 residues. The CDR3 DNA is TGTGCCAGCAGTTTGGGGGGGACTAGCGCGCACGAGCAGTACTTC. It yields the protein CASSLGGTSAHEQYF.

A few counts support this clonotype. The genes are TRBV7-3 and TRBJ2-1, with D maybe TRBD2 (6 bases). Trimming removed 7 bases from V and 2 bases from J, with 15 bases in between. Germline CDR1 reads SGHTA; CDR2 reads FQGTGA. There are 15 residues in the CDR3. CDR3: CASNPAGGPYNEQFF. The CDR3 nucleotides are TGTGCCAGCAATCCGGCAGGAGGGCCCTACAATGAGCAGTTCTTC.

This clonotype has at least ten counts. V usage is TRBV6-2 or TRBV6-3 and J usage is TRBJ1-1, with D perhaps TRBD1 (6 bases). The CDR3 contains 17 residues. CDR1 and CDR2 from the germline V gene are MNHEY and SVGEGT. Trimming took 10 bases from V and 2 from J, leaving 26 bases between them. The CDR3 loop is CATLARAGALLNTEAFF. In DNA form, the CDR3 reads TGTGCCACCCTGGCCCGGGCAGGGGCACTTCTTAACACTGAAGCTTTCTTT.

This sequence joins TRBV6-1 and TRBJ2-7, with 8 bases lining up with TRBD2. Germline CDR1 is MNHNS and CDR2 is SASEGT. CDR3 length: 15 residues. V lost 4 bases, J lost 2 bases, and 7 bases stayed unmatched. Here the CDR3 DNA reads TGTGCCAGCAGTGGGGCCGGCGGGAGGACCTACGAGCAGTACTTC. This gives the protein CASSGAGGRTYEQYF.

This chain uses TRBV7-3 with TRBJ2-1, with D unresolved. Looked up from germline, CDR1 is SGHTA and CDR2 is FQGTGA. V gave up 2 bases and J gave up 0 bases, with 14 bases separating them. The CDR3 is 17 amino acids. CDR3 residues: CASSLRVGSSSYNEQFF. In DNA form, the CDR3 reads TGTGCCAGCAGCTTACGTGTGGGAAGTAGCTCCTACAATGAGCAGTTCTTC.

The chain combines TRBV10-3 with TRBJ2-1; 8 nucleotides align to TRBD1. The V gene end was trimmed by 10 bases and the J gene end by 0 bases; junction bases not matched to a gene: 8. The CDR3 sequence is 15 residues long. Germline CDR1 ENHRY, CDR2 SYGVKD. The CDR3 nucleotides are TGTGCCACCTCCCTCCAGGGGGCCTCCTACAATGAGCAGTTCTTC. Protein product: CATSLQGASYNEQFF.

The V call is TRBV19, the J call TRBJ1-5, with D perhaps matching TRBD1 (5 bases). The ends were cut back, 5 bases at V and 0 bases at J, with 17 bases in the middle. Looked up from germline, CDR1 is LNHDA and CDR2 is SQIVND (reference sequence). The CDR3 loop spans 17 amino acids. CDR3 residues: CASSETYYGASNQPQHF. The CDR3 DNA reads TGTGCCAGTAGTGAGACTTATTACGGGGCTAGCAATCAGCCCCAGCATTTT.